One and the same sample provided the 10 T cell receptor beta chains below, sequenced in a study of T cells in localized non-small cell lung cancer. Assay: immunoSEQ multiplex PCR; the TCRdb copy retains only in-frame clones and omits some. This table holds about 24,000 clones, around 90% found once. The starting material was peripheral blood, obtained before any cancer treatment. Every receptor here comes from a man between 40 and 75 years old with stage I squamous cell lung carcinoma.

This chain connects TRBV10-3 to TRBJ2-3; 9 bases map to TRBD1. V shed 0 bases, J shed 11 bases, and the junction held 12 bases outside the gene matches. The V gene's germline CDR1 is ENHRY and CDR2 SYGVKD. This CDR3 comprises 16 residues. CDR3 region: CAISESNPGQGVRQYF. The CDR3 bases are TGTGCCATCAGTGAGTCGAACCCGGGACAGGGTGTTCGGCAGTATTTT.

This rearrangement joins TRBV29-1 to TRBJ1-5, with a possible D match to TRBD1 (5 bases). This CDR3 is built from 13 residues. The germline gives CDR1 SQVTM, CDR2 ANQGSEA. Trimming took off 7 bases at V and 3 bases at J, with 13 bases between the two ends. CDR3 nucleotides: TGCAGCGCGACAGAGGGCTTCAATCAGCCCCAGCATTTT. It is translated as CSATEGFNQPQHF.

The genes are TRBV6-5 and TRBJ2-7; 8 nucleotides agree with TRBD1. CDR1 is MNHEY, CDR2 SVGAGI, per germline. The J segment lost 1 base and the V segment lost 8 bases, leaving 10 bases of the junction unmatched. The length of the CDR3 is 15 residues. The CDR3 DNA reads TGTGCCAGCCGAATGAAGCGACAGGGGTCCTACGAGCAGTACTTC. Encoded protein: CASRMKRQGSYEQYF.

V is TRBV9 and J is TRBJ2-1; the D is unclear. Germline assignment: CDR1 SGDLS and CDR2 YYNGEE. The CDR3 is made up of 15 amino acids. V was trimmed by 0 bases and J by 2 bases, leaving 9 bases between them. CDR3 residues: CASSVGGRTYNEQFF. In nucleotides, the CDR3 is TGTGCCAGCAGCGTAGGCGGTCGGACCTACAATGAGCAGTTCTTC.

The chain has TRBV7-9 and TRBJ2-2; D is ambiguous. The V gene's germline CDR1 is SEHNR and CDR2 FQNEAQ (reference sequence). Trimming shortened V by 2 bases and J by 1 base, and 8 bases separated the two germline ends. This CDR3 is built from 15 residues. The CDR3 DNA sequence: TGTGCCAGCAGCTTATGGGCAGGGAACACCGGGGAGCTGTTTTTT. As protein: CASSLWAGNTGELFF.

This chain uses TRBV2 with TRBJ2-6, with TRBD1 identical over 9 bases. This CDR3 contains 17 residues. V gave up 5 bases and J gave up 6 bases; unmatched junction bases: 11. Looked up from germline, CDR1 is SNHLY and CDR2 is FYNNEI. The CDR3 DNA is TGTGCCAGCAGTCCTAAACAGGGGGCTTTTGAGGCCAACGTCCTGACTTTC. Its translation: CASSPKQGAFEANVLTF.

This clone was recorded a few times. The V and J genes are TRBV19 and TRBJ1-1; no clear D gene. Germline-derived CDR1 and CDR2 are LNHDA and SQIVND (reference sequence). V lost 5 bases and J lost 1, with 5 bases in between. The CDR3 spans 12 residues. CDR3 DNA sequence: TGTGCCAGTAGTCCCGGGAACACTGAAGCTTTCTTT. Translating gives CASSPGNTEAFF.

The V gene is TRBV10-3, the J gene TRBJ1-5, with D tentatively TRBD1 (5 bases). The germline V gene has CDR1 ENHRY and CDR2 SYGVKD. The CDR3 sequence is 17 residues long. The germline V and J ends were trimmed by 0 bases and 4 bases, with 16 bases remaining between them. The CDR3 loop reads CAISESWSGTSNQPQHF. In nucleotides, the CDR3 is TGTGCCATCAGTGAGTCATGGTCAGGGACCTCAAATCAGCCCCAGCATTTT.

The chain links TRBV9 to TRBJ2-3; 12 bases are a match to TRBD2. The CDR3 runs 17 residues. Germline V CDR1 and CDR2: SGDLS, YYNGEE. The J segment lost 2 bases and the V segment lost 4 bases, leaving 8 bases of the junction unmatched. DNA of the CDR3: TGTGCCAGCAGCCCCCTGACTAGCGGGGGTCACACAGATACGCAGTATTTT. The encoded protein is CASSPLTSGGHTDTQYF.

This chain links TRBV5-1 with TRBJ1-2; 7 nucleotides align to TRBD1. Germline V gives CDR1 SGHRS, CDR2 YFSETQ. The length of the CDR3 is 15 residues. V dropped 3 bases and J dropped 4; count of bases not matched to a gene: 9. The DNA for the CDR3 is TGCGCCAGCAGCTCAGGACAGGAGTGGGCCTATGGCTACACCTTC. It encodes CASSSGQEWAYGYTF.